The source of this TCR beta chain is a study of blood T cell repertoires in COVID-19. Study at large: The United States, Italy and Spain provided the acute and convalescent COVID-19 samples. T cells, B-cell-depleted T cells, or PBMCs provided the cDNA or gDNA that served as material.

Assay: immunoSEQ multiplex PCR; the TCRdb copy retains only in-frame clones and omits some. Among about 240,000 clones listed, roughly four fifths were seen once. The CDR3 runs to 13 residues. The germline CDR1 and CDR2 sequences are SGHRS and YFSETQ. V shed 0 bases and J shed 5 bases, with 6 bases lying between them. This rearrangement joins TRBV5-1 to TRBJ1-5; unclear D gene. The source is a woman older than 75 with acute or convalescent COVID-19. The sequenced material came from peripheral blood. This CDR3 is CASSLAEDQPQHF. CDR3 nucleotide sequence: TGCGCCAGCAGCTTGGCCGAGGATCAGCCCCAGCATTTT.